Shown below are 6 T cell receptor beta chains from a single sample sequenced in a study of T-cell memory formation after mild COVID-19. TCRdb re-called the 5' RACE reads with MiXCR, one entry per CDR3 protein. This sample has around 320,000 distinct CDR3 sequences, with around 30% found just once. The specimen sequenced was PBMCs or a T cell subset sorted from them (not recorded which). The receptor set was obtained from an adult woman who had mild COVID-19 (a few samples of this study predate the infection). Cell type and time point are not known.

The sample holds a few counts of this clonotype. One end of the junction fails to match germline, which may point to a read error. V gene TRBV12-3 or TRBV12-4 combines with J gene TRBJ2-5; 12 nucleotides match TRBD2. The CDR3 is made up of 15 amino acids. The CDR3 is CASSQGLAGQGTQYF. Written as DNA, the CDR3 is TGTGCCAGCAGCCAAGGACTAGCGGGACAAGGGACCCAGTACTTC.

A few counts support this clonotype. The rearrangement joins TRBV4-2 to TRBJ2-3, with TRBD2 matching 12 bases. Per the germline V gene, CDR1 is LGHNA and CDR2 is YNFKEQ. Trimming at V came to 4 bases and at J to 4 bases, leaving 9 bases not matched to a gene. This CDR3 is 17 amino acids long. The CDR3 sequence: CASSPDPGTSGPDTQYF. The DNA for the CDR3 is TGTGCCAGCAGCCCCGACCCGGGGACTAGCGGGCCAGATACGCAGTATTTT.

This clonotype was detected ten times or more. V is TRBV5-6 and J is TRBJ2-1; D remains ambiguous. The CDR3 loop spans 13 amino acids. V was trimmed by 0 bases and J by 6 bases, leaving 7 bases between them. Germline values: CDR1 SGHDT, CDR2 YYEEEE. CDR3 amino acids: CASSLGDGNEQFF. The DNA for the CDR3 is TGTGCCAGCAGCTTGGGAGATGGCAATGAGCAGTTCTTC. The full variable domain, its missing parts supplied by reference TRBV5-6 and TRBJ2-1, is DAGVTQSPTHLIKTRGQQVTLRCSPKSGHDTVSWYQQALGQGPQFIFQYYEEEERQRGNFPDRFSGHQFPNYSSELNVNALLLGDSALYLCASSLGDGNEQFFGPGTRLTVL.

There are a few counts of this clonotype. The genes are TRBV5-1 and TRBJ2-7, with D unclear. Per the germline V gene, CDR1 is SGHRS and CDR2 is YFSETQ. The CDR3 totals 14 residues. V was clipped by 4 bases and J by 4 bases, with 15 bases between them. The CDR3 DNA reads as TGCGCCAGCAGCCAAATCACCGAGTTGTACGAGCAGTACTTC. This gives the protein CASSQITELYEQYF.

This clonotype was found a few times. The J gene is TRBJ1-1, the V gene TRBV9; no reliable D call. Deletions cut 3 bases from V and 1 base from J, with 7 bases between. The CDR3 runs 13 residues. Germline CDR1 and CDR2: SGDLS and YYNGEE. The CDR3 here is CASSAGTNTEAFF. CDR3 nucleotides: TGTGCCAGCAGCGCGGGAACGAACACTGAAGCTTTCTTT.

The chain joins TRBV6-1 to TRBJ1-1; a possible D gene is TRBD1 (5 bases). The CDR3 runs 15 residues. V was pared by 1 base and J by 0 bases, with 9 bases between. Germline V gene sequence: CDR1 MNHNS, CDR2 SASEGT. The CDR3 sequence: CASSEGDPVNTEAFF. In DNA, the CDR3 is TGTGCCAGCAGTGAAGGGGACCCGGTGAACACTGAAGCTTTCTTT.